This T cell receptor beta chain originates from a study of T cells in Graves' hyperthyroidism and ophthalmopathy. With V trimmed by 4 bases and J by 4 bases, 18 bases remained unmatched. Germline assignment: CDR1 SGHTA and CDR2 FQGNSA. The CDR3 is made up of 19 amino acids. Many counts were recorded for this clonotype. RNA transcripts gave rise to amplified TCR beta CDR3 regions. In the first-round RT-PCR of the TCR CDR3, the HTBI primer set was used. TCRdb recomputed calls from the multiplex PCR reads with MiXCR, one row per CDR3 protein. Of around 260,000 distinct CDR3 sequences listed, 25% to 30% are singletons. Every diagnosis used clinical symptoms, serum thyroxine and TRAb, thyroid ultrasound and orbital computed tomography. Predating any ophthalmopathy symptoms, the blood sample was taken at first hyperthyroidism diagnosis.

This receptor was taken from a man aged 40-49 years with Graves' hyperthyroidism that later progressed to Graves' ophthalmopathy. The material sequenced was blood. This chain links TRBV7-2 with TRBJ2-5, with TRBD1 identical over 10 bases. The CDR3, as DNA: TGTGCCAGCAGCTCCATTATGATGGGGGGGACAGGGGCGTCAGAGACCCAGTACTTC. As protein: CASSSIMMGGTGASETQYF.